This T cell receptor beta chain stems from a study of shared T cell receptors in the human thymus. CDR1 and CDR2 (germline): SGHTA, FQGNSA. This CDR3 has 15 residues. The V end lost 0 bases, the J end lost 0 bases, and 5 bases lay between the germline ends. Assay: immunoSEQ multiplex PCR; the TCRdb copy retains only in-frame clones and omits some. The sample carries hundreds of thousands of clones, over 75% recorded once. A further study also used this sample, focusing on human thymus T cells. In that study: The people who donated were healthy Finnish babies having corrective surgery for congenital heart defects. Thymus was obtained from resections taken during corrective heart surgery. Related research has reported that thymic repertoires overlap highly among unrelated individuals.

The sequence was obtained from a boy younger than two with a congenital heart defect. The chain employs TRBV7-2 and TRBJ1-4, with unresolved D. Sequences were obtained from thymocytes. The CDR3 region is CASSLAGATNEKLFF. CDR3 in DNA: TGTGCCAGCAGCTTAGCTGGAGCAACTAATGAAAAACTGTTTTTT.